Presented here are 30 T cell receptor beta chains from one specimen sequenced in a study of molecular identifiers for immune sequencing clone quantification. In TCRdb, the PCR reads were re-called with MiXCR into one record per CDR3 protein. The data hold 63,000 or so distinct CDR3 sequences, with 17% observed a single time. Input material: naive CD8+ T cells from blood, with Jurkat cell RNA spiked in. Subset reported: FACS-sorted CD8+CD4-CCR7+CD45RA+ naive T cells. These receptors originate from a human donor in good health. Some libraries in this study had Jurkat cell RNA spiked in.

In its sample, this clonotype was seen many times. The rearrangement joins TRBV29-1 to TRBJ2-2; D gene ambiguous. V was clipped by 3 bases and J by 0 bases, with 14 bases between them. The CDR3 runs 16 residues. In germline, CDR1 is SQVTM, CDR2 ANQGSEA. CDR3 sequence reads: CSVEFSVSANTGELFF. CDR3 DNA: TGCAGCGTTGAGTTCAGCGTCTCGGCGAACACCGGGGAGCTGTTTTTT.

The chain has TRBV9 and TRBJ2-5; D might be TRBD1 (6 bases). V was cut by 4 bases and J by 7 bases, with 14 bases left in between. This CDR3 is 13 amino acids long. The V gene's germline CDR1 is SGDLS and CDR2 YYNGEE. The CDR3 loop is CASSPRTDGTQYF. The DNA of the CDR3 is TGTGCCAGCAGCCCCCGGACAGACGGGACCCAGTACTTC.

This clonotype has at least ten counts. CDR3 DNA: TGTGCCAGCAGCTTAATGGGACAGGGAAGAATGAGCGCAGATACGCAGTATTTT. As protein: CASSLMGQGRMSADTQYF. The chain joins TRBV7-3 to TRBJ2-3; TRBD1 agrees at 9 bases. The CDR3 is made up of 18 amino acids. The germline V gene encodes CDR1 SGHTA and CDR2 FQGTGA. With 1 base clipped from V and 4 bases from J, the junction kept 12 bases outside the gene matches.

This clonotype was counted many times. The gene calls are TRBV5-1 and TRBJ2-3; 11 nucleotides match TRBD2. V lost 4 bases and J lost 1; bases outside the gene matches: 11. CDR1 and CDR2 (germline): SGHRS, YFSETQ. CDR3 length equals 18 residues. The CDR3 loop is CASSHATSGSLRTDTQYF. CDR3 coding DNA: TGCGCCAGCAGCCATGCTACTAGCGGGAGTCTTCGCACAGATACGCAGTATTTT.

CDR3: CASSQDLLGLAVCNEQFF. The CDR3, as DNA: TGCGCCAGCAGCCAAGATCTTTTGGGACTAGCGGTCTGCAATGAGCAGTTCTTC. The gene calls are TRBV4-3 and TRBJ2-1; the match to TRBD2 covers 11 bases. Germline V gene sequence: CDR1 LGHNA, CDR2 YSLEER. The V gene end was trimmed by 0 bases and the J gene end by 6 bases; junction bases not matched to a gene: 10. The CDR3 has 18 amino acids.

At least ten counts were recorded for this clonotype. This chain connects TRBV18 to TRBJ1-1, with 7 bases fitting TRBD1. Germline V lookup: CDR1 KGHSH, CDR2 LQKENI. J gave up 5 bases and V 2 bases, and 8 bases lay outside the gene matches. CDR3 length: 15 amino acids. CDR3 bases: TGTGCCAGCTCACCATCATCCGCGACAGGGACTGAAGCTTTCTTT. Its translation is CASSPSSATGTEAFF.

The chain carries TRBV11-2 and TRBJ2-7, with TRBD2 as a possible D gene (6 bases). Trimming took 1 base from V and 3 from J, leaving 7 bases between them. The CDR3 is made up of 13 amino acids. CDR1 and CDR2 (germline): SGHAT, FQNNGV. The CDR3 nucleotides are TGTGCCAGCAGCTTAGTGGGAGGCTACGAGCAGTACTTC. It encodes CASSLVGGYEQYF.

This clonotype was detected ten times or more. The genes are TRBV9 and TRBJ1-1, with 10 nucleotides matching TRBD1. The CDR3 spans 15 residues. Trimming removed 4 bases from V and 1 base from J; junction bases left unmatched: 4. CDR1 is SGDLS, CDR2 YYNGEE, per germline. CDR3 region: CASSMWTGGNTEAFF. DNA for the CDR3: TGTGCCAGCAGCATGTGGACAGGGGGGAACACTGAAGCTTTCTTT.

The chain carries TRBV27 and TRBJ1-1; TRBD1 might be the D (6 bases). The germline V gene has CDR1 MNHEY and CDR2 SMNVEV (reference sequence). The CDR3 sequence is 14 residues long. V shed 5 bases and J shed 5 bases, with 15 bases lying between them. CDR3 in DNA: TGTGCCAGCAGTATCCAAGGGGGGGGGACTGAAGCTTTCTTT. Translated: CASSIQGGGTEAFF.

This clonotype was picked up a small number of times. This could be a read error, since a much larger clone is one nucleotide away. V and J are TRBV27 and TRBJ2-3; D perhaps matches TRBD2 (5 bases). The CDR3 is made up of 14 amino acids. The V gene's germline CDR1 is MNHEY and CDR2 SMNVEV (reference sequence). V shed 0 bases and J shed 8 bases, with 12 bases lying between them. This CDR3 reads CASSLSIEAGTQYF. The CDR3 DNA reads as TGTGCCAGCAGTTTATCTATAGAGGCGGGTACGCAGTATTTT.

About this clonotype itself: At one end the junction does not follow the germline gene, possibly because of a read error. This sequence joins TRBV20-1 and TRBJ2-7; D unclear. Per germline, CDR1 DFQATT and CDR2 SNEGSKA (reference sequence). This CDR3 is built from 13 residues. CDR3 nucleotides: TGCGGTGCTAGGTCCGAGACAACCTACGAGCAGTACTTC. Its translation: CGARSETTYEQYF.

Of note for this clonotype: No conserved phenylalanine or tryptophan ends this CDR3, so it is likely a read error. The genes are TRBV29-1 and TRBJ2-3; D is perhaps TRBD1 (6 bases). Per germline, CDR1 SQVTM and CDR2 ANQGSEA. Trimming cost V 4 bases and J 2 bases, with 13 bases left between them. This CDR3 is 14 amino acids long. The CDR3 coding sequence is TGCAGCGTTGCCGGACAGAACTACACAGATACGCAGTATCTT. This gives the protein CSVAGQNYTDTQYL.

This clonotype was seen at least ten times. The chain links TRBV4-1 to TRBJ2-7; 7 positions agree with TRBD1. This CDR3 region has 14 residues. Trimming cost V 4 bases and J 1 base; bases outside gene matches: 4. The germline V gene has CDR1 MGHRA and CDR2 YSYEKL. The chain's CDR3 is CASSLRQGSYEQYF. CDR3 nucleotides: TGCGCCAGCAGCCTCCGACAGGGTTCCTACGAGCAGTACTTC.

J is TRBJ2-7 and V is TRBV11-3; D may be TRBD1 (5 bases). Trimming took 5 bases from V and 4 from J, leaving 12 bases between them. The CDR3 loop spans 13 amino acids. Germline assignment: CDR1 SGHNT and CDR2 YENEEA. CDR3 loop: CASSAGFGYEQYF. Here the CDR3 DNA reads TGTGCCAGCAGCGCAGGGTTCGGGTACGAGCAGTACTTC.

This clonotype appeared many times. V is TRBV5-4 and J is TRBJ2-7; possible D gene TRBD2, 6 bases. Trimming removed 3 bases from V and 5 bases from J, with 9 bases in between. CDR1 and CDR2 from the germline V gene are SGHNT and YYREEE (reference sequence). The CDR3 is 12 residues long. CDR3 sequence reads: CASSSEGHEQYF. CDR3 DNA: TGTGCCAGCAGCTCGGAGGGCCACGAGCAGTACTTC. The full variable domain, its missing parts supplied by reference TRBV5-4 and TRBJ2-7, is ETGVTQSPTHLIKTRGQQVTLRCSSQSGHNTVSWYQQALGQGPQFIFQYYREEENGRGNFPPRFSGLQFPNYSSELNVNALELDDSALYLCASSSEGHEQYFGPGTRLTVT.

This clonotype was counted many times. The V gene is TRBV24-1, the J gene TRBJ2-1; a weak D match, TRBD2 (5 bases). The CDR3 totals 16 residues. Trimming took off 0 bases at V and 0 bases at J, with 8 bases between the two ends. The V gene's germline CDR1 is KGHDR and CDR2 SFDVKD. The CDR3 loop is CATSDLRAVSYNEQFF. In DNA form, the CDR3 reads TGTGCCACCAGTGATTTGCGAGCGGTCTCCTACAATGAGCAGTTCTTC.

The chain has TRBV12-3 or TRBV12-4 and TRBJ2-3; TRBD2 matches 12 bases. There are 15 residues in the CDR3. V dropped 11 bases and J dropped 4; count of bases not matched to a gene: 10. The CDR3 DNA follows: TGTGCCGCCGGAGGCCCTAGCGGGAGGGCAGATACGCAGTATTTT. Amino acid sequence: CAAGGPSGRADTQYF.

Turning to this clonotype: A much larger clone sits a single nucleotide away, making a read error possible. The chain employs TRBV7-9 and TRBJ2-7, with D possibly being TRBD1 (5 bases). Trimming removed 5 bases at V and 3 bases at J, with 17 bases between. This CDR3 is 15 amino acids long. CDR1 and CDR2 (germline): SEHNR, FQNEAQ (reference sequence). CDR3 nucleotides: TGTGCCAGCAGCGTAGACAGTCATATGGTCTACGAGCAGTACTTC. It translates to CASSVDSHMVYEQYF.

Concerning this clonotype: Given the absence of the conserved phenylalanine or tryptophan at the CDR3 end, a read error is likely. The chain couples TRBV19 to TRBJ2-1, with 9 bases fitting TRBD1. The CDR3 sequence is 13 residues long. Germline V CDR1 and CDR2: LNHDA, SQIVND (reference sequence). V shed 7 bases and J 9 bases; nucleotides not matched to a gene: 7. CDR3 sequence reads: CASTQQGAGEQFV. As DNA, the CDR3 is TGTGCCAGTACCCAACAGGGGGCTGGTGAGCAGTTCGTC.

This clonotype was picked up a small number of times. The rearrangement uses TRBV28 and TRBJ2-2; TRBD2 might be the D (6 bases). Germline lookup yields CDR1 MDHEN and CDR2 SYDVKM. The length of the CDR3 is 15 residues. V lost 5 bases, J lost 5 bases, and 15 bases lay in between. CDR3 residues: CASSVLGGPTGELFF. CDR3 bases: TGTGCCAGCAGTGTCTTGGGGGGACCGACCGGGGAGCTGTTTTTT.

The rearrangement uses TRBV27 and TRBJ2-1, with no clear D. V lost 1 base to trimming and J lost 7 bases, with 11 bases between them. From germline, CDR1 is MNHEY and CDR2 SMNVEV (reference sequence). The CDR3 is 14 amino acids. CDR3 sequence (DNA): TGTGCCAGCAGTTTATTCTTAGTGCCTAATGAGCAGTTCTTC. Translated, it gives CASSLFLVPNEQFF.

At least ten counts were recorded for this clonotype. This chain uses TRBV20-1 with TRBJ2-3, with 7 positions matching TRBD1. Unmatched junction bases numbered 5, after V lost 0 bases and J lost 2 bases. The germline CDR1 and CDR2 sequences are DFQATT and SNEGSKA (reference sequence). The CDR3 runs to 15 residues. The CDR3 here is CSARDWDRLTDTQYF. The CDR3 nucleotides read TGCAGTGCTAGAGATTGGGACAGACTCACAGATACGCAGTATTTT.

This clonotype was found a few times. The rearrangement uses TRBV10-2 and TRBJ2-3, with TRBD2 matching 10 bases. Per the germline V gene, CDR1 is WSHSY and CDR2 is SAAADI. The CDR3 totals 16 residues. V lost 5 bases and J lost 2; bases outside the gene matches: 7. The CDR3 loop reads CASSLWLAGVTDTQYF. DNA for the CDR3: TGCGCCAGCAGTTTGTGGCTAGCGGGGGTCACAGATACGCAGTATTTT.

Concerning this clonotype itself: This may arise from a read error, as a much more abundant clone is one base away. V gene TRBV25-1 combines with J gene TRBJ1-1; 7 bases are a match to TRBD1. The CDR3 is 14 amino acids. The V segment lost 4 bases and the J segment 3 bases; nucleotides outside the gene matches: 5. Looked up from germline, CDR1 is MGHDK and CDR2 is SYGVNS. CDR3 sequence reads: CASSALGQHTEAFF. In DNA form, the CDR3 reads TGTGCCAGCAGTGCTCTGGGACAGCACACTGAAGCTTTCTTT.

This clonotype was observed many times. This chain joins TRBV6-5 and TRBJ1-2; maybe TRBD1 (5 bases). Trimming took 2 bases from V and 8 from J, leaving 12 bases between them. This CDR3 is built from 13 residues. Germline values: CDR1 MNHEY, CDR2 SVGAGI. The CDR3, as DNA: TGTGCCAGCAGTTACGGGACTCACAAGGGCTACACCTTC. Translating gives CASSYGTHKGYTF.

This clonotype was recorded at least ten times. The chain uses TRBV20-1 and TRBJ2-1, with a weak D call TRBD2 (5 bases). V lost 2 bases, J lost 3 bases, and 14 bases lay in between. Germline V gives CDR1 DFQATT, CDR2 SNEGSKA (reference sequence). The CDR3 covers 15 residues. CDR3 protein: CSARSVPSLYNEQFF. The CDR3 DNA is TGCAGTGCTAGATCCGTGCCTAGCCTCTACAATGAGCAGTTCTTC.

This clonotype was observed many times. The V gene is TRBV3-1, the J gene TRBJ2-2, with a possible D match to TRBD2 (6 bases). The CDR3 runs to 18 residues. CDR1 is LGHDT, CDR2 YNNKEL, per germline (reference sequence). Trimming shortened V by 0 bases and J by 3 bases, and 17 bases separated the two germline ends. The CDR3 protein is CASSQDPSRESYTGELFF. CDR3 nucleotides: TGTGCCAGCAGCCAAGATCCATCGCGGGAATCGTACACCGGGGAGCTGTTTTTT.

As for this clonotype: This may arise from a read error, as a much more abundant clone is one base away. The genes are TRBV25-1 and TRBJ1-5; D gene unclear. V was trimmed by 4 bases and J by 5 bases, leaving 15 bases between them. The germline V gene has CDR1 MGHDK and CDR2 SYGVNS. The CDR3 spans 15 residues. In nucleotides, the CDR3 is TGTGCCAGCAGTGGTAGTAGGGAGGTGGATCAGCCCCAGCATTTT. This codes for CASSGSREVDQPQHF.

The table lists this clonotype with many counts. This chain links TRBV10-3 with TRBJ2-7, with D perhaps being TRBD1 or TRBD2 (5 bases each). Trimming took off 2 bases at V and 4 bases at J, with 21 bases between the two ends. The CDR3 spans 17 residues. The V gene's germline CDR1 is ENHRY and CDR2 SYGVKD. CDR3 nucleotides: TGTGCCATCAGTGAGCCTATTATCGGGACCAATAAATACGAGCAGTACTTC. It encodes CAISEPIIGTNKYEQYF.

This clonotype was counted many times. The chain recombines TRBV15 with TRBJ2-2; D is undetermined. CDR3 length: 15 residues. Germline values: CDR1 LNHNV, CDR2 YYDKDF (reference sequence). V dropped 0 bases and J dropped 0 bases, with 5 bases sitting between them. The CDR3 reads CATSRDRANTGELFF. The CDR3 DNA reads TGTGCCACCAGCAGAGATCGGGCGAACACCGGGGAGCTGTTTTTT.